Detailed here is one TCR beta chain. This entry comes from a study of blood T cell repertoires in COVID-19. Germline V gives CDR1 SGHAT, CDR2 FQNNGV. The germline V and J ends were trimmed by 5 bases and 3 bases, with 11 bases remaining between them. CDR3 length: 13 amino acids. Produced via immunoSEQ multiplex PCR; TCRdb's table is partial and in-frame only. Of 250,000 or so clones listed, 70% to 90% are singletons. The TCR comes from a woman aged 50 to 65 who had been exposed to COVID-19. The chain combines TRBV11-2 with TRBJ2-7; maybe TRBD2 (6 bases). Sequenced input: PBMCs or T cells enriched from blood (not recorded which). The CDR3 spells CASSPDGSYEQYF. The CDR3 DNA follows: TGTGCCAGCAGCCCCGACGGGAGCTACGAGCAGTACTTC.